This T cell receptor (beta chain) was recovered during a study of breast tumors, draining lymph nodes, adjacent tissues (dated by TCRdb to the mid-2010s). Looking at the study overall: The study compared TCR beta repertoires across tumor, adjacent nontumor tissue and axillary lymph nodes from breast cancer patients. In human breast cancer, the study set out to evaluate how tumor, surrounding tissue and draining lymph node repertoires relate to one another and whether T cells may move between these sites.

Compared with germline, V lacks 7 bases and J lacks 1 base; bases without a gene match: 5. From the germline V gene (reference sequence), CDR1 is LNHDA and CDR2 is SQIVND. The CDR3 measures 15 amino acids from cysteine to phenylalanine. The DNA shown is the 45-base CDR3, in frame from base 1. The lymph node samples were taken from the axillary draining lymph nodes of breast cancer patients. At least ten counts were recorded for this clonotype. Its target antigen remains unknown. No per-base quality is available; no much larger clone lies one base away. Findings and caveats that apply to the study as a whole: The conclusion that tumor T cells originate in lymph nodes was framed as consistent with a hypothesis rather than directly demonstrated. T-cell repertoire diversity in tumors was found to be lower than in lymph nodes but higher than in nontumor tissue, and preferential V and J gene usage was observed. The similarity between tumor and nontumor tissue repertoires was significantly greater in luminal-like breast cancer than in basal-like breast cancer. The data were considered consistent with the idea that most tumor T cells come from the lymph node and then expand in tumor tissue.

Sequencing relied on an Illumina HiSeq 2000. TCR beta chain libraries were generated through multiplex PCR amplification. The amplified TCR beta chain products were analyzed by high-throughput sequencing. Using fastp trimming at Q25 and MiXCR clonotype assembly, TCRdb reanalyzed the public sequencing data and kept in-frame beta chains. Rows merge per CDR3 protein into single entries with the most common DNA and genes. This sample lists over 200,000 distinct CDR3 sequences; around 35% were detected once. The top ten hold approximately 4% of the sample. This chain joins TRBV19 to TRBJ2-3; 10 nucleotides in the junction match TRBD2. This sequence was found in a female donor with breast cancer. Some clones in this sample may be carry-over from other donors' samples. The specimen was axillary lymph node tissue. The bases read TGTGCCAGTAAGCGGGAGGGCCTGGGCACAGATACGCAGTATTTT. This gives the protein CASKREGLGTDTQYF.